The source of this T cell receptor beta chain is a study of cytotoxic CD8 clonotypes in ibrutinib-treated CLL. Study overall: Patients: more than nine relapsed/refractory, roughly 15 treatment-naive, around 17 IGHV unmutated. The study's findings and limits: Clonality rose at ibrutinib response, held steady in sustained remission, and fell toward baseline at progression. Clonality was higher at baseline than in age-matched healthy donors and tracked circulating CD8+ T-cell counts.

For this clone: Its antigen is not known.

Method: immunoSEQ multiplex PCR; TCRdb's copy keeps in-frame clones and lacks some. The profile shows around 97,000 clones, approximately 82% of them singletons. This CDR3 comprises 16 residues. CDR1 SGHVS and CDR2 FQNEAQ come from the germline V gene. V lost 1 base, J lost 0 bases, and 12 bases lay in between. The TCR originated in a human donor with chronic lymphocytic leukemia. The sequenced sample was PBMCs, obtained after 12 months of ibrutinib treatment. The chain carries TRBV7-8 and TRBJ1-1; D unresolved. The CDR3 loop reads CASSLGWVTMNTEAFF. The CDR3 DNA follows: TGTGCCAGCAGCTTAGGTTGGGTGACGATGAACACTGAAGCTTTCTTT.